The rows below give T cell receptor beta chains drawn from one sample of a study of OX40 agonist ivuxolimab in advanced cancers. Libraries were prepared by immunoSEQ multiplex PCR; TCRdb keeps only in-frame clonotypes and omits some of them. The table shows about 18,000 clones, with approximately 78% occurring only once. Material: CD4+ or CD8+ T cells sorted from blood, obtained in a trial of the OX40 agonist ivuxolimab. Receptors were obtained from an adult with an advanced solid tumor such as melanoma, head and neck, liver or kidney cancer. The conserved cysteine and the conserved F or W are not part of the CDR3 here.

v_call	j_call	cdr3_aa
TRBV28	TRBJ1-2	ASSLTGTYGYT
TRBV15	TRBJ2-5	ATSRWGQVRETQY
TRBV19	TRBJ1-2	ASSTQVWYGYT
TRBV29-1	TRBJ2-3	SVDFGLAGRTTQY
TRBV4-2	TRBJ2-7	ASSQENSGGAGSYEQY
TRBV4-2	TRBJ2-3	ASSQEGPAGDTDTQY
TRBV18	TRBJ2-7	ASSQRATSAEQY
TRBV9	TRBJ1-1	ASSVDTENTEAF
TRBV5-1	TRBJ2-7	ATSTSGLYEQY
TRBV11-2	TRBJ1-1	ASSLDLDRTEAF
TRBV9	TRBJ2-7	ASSRAGSYEQY
TRBV28	TRBJ1-4	ASSQSTAPTNEKLF
TRBV6-5	TRBJ1-1	ASSPRGNTEAF
TRBV18	TRBJ1-4	ASSQSMIGQRFGKLF
TRBV7-2	TRBJ2-1	ASSSPRGFEQF
TRBV7-6	TRBJ2-2	ASSLFRERVLDGELF
TRBV5-6	TRBJ2-3	ASSWTSEVTQY
TRBV19	TRBJ1-6	ASSPGPKNSPLH